A single T cell receptor (beta chain) is shown here with its context. Its antigen specificity is not known. Per-nucleotide qualities are absent, and no much larger clonotype sits a single base away. These data belong to a study of shared clonotypes between healthy human individuals (TCRdb year 2020). For the study in its entirety: The cohort comprised two women and three men aged 18 to 49 years. To increase sequencing depth and limit assay-specific biases, TCR repertoire library preparation and sequencing were carried out by different laboratories using diverse techniques. Per donor, leukapheresis produced somewhere between about 0.8 and 9.5 billion PBMCs. Blood TCR repertoires of about 5 healthy adults were deeply sequenced to estimate repertoire size and the extent of clonotype sharing between individuals. General conclusions and limits of the study: The small number of donors limited the genetic and exposure-history diversity represented. Only blood was sampled, and tissue TCR repertoires likely differ from those in blood. Pairwise subsampling indicated that sequencing depth was expected to affect the degree of clonotype sharing among donors.

The germline V gene gives CDR1 as SGHTA and CDR2 as FQGNSA. V has 5 bases trimmed and J has 6 bases trimmed; junction bases matching no gene number 3. From the cysteine up to the phenylalanine, the CDR3 has a length of 12 residues. The only DNA kept is the CDR3, 36 bases in frame from the first base. Healthy HIV-negative adults with no recently reported acute infections or vaccinations were included as donors. Every donor was a Caucasian adult residing in Nashville, Tennessee, USA. For unsorted samples, around 85 million PBMCs were counted, and genomic DNA was extracted using the QIAamp DNA Blood Mini kit. Blood was collected by leukapheresis, and PBMCs were isolated by Ficoll-Histopaque density gradient centrifugation and then cryopreserved in liquid nitrogen vapor phase. TCR CDR3 regions were amplified from genomic DNA by multiplex PCR using the deep immunoSEQ assay. For each cell subset, the extracted genomic DNA was distributed evenly across all wells of several immunoSEQ 96-well plates, and each plate served as one replicate. For unsorted PBMC, about 0.3 ug genomic DNA, equal to 25,000 to 35,000 T cell genomes, was loaded into each replicate PCR. Genomic DNA from unsorted PBMC was sequenced over ten immunoSEQ deep assay plates. The purified libraries were quantified using a Qubit 3.0 fluorometer, sized with a Bioanalyzer 2100, and then quantified again using the KAPA Library Quantification kit. Every immunoSEQ 96-well plate was sequenced on a dedicated single-read 150-cycle Illumina NextSeq 550 flow cell. The authors' pipeline ran thus. Because the immunoSEQ output included only junctional sequences and no quality scores, the filtering could not be the same as the filtering used for full-length reads. Sequences were annotated with PyIR, a Python wrapper for IgBLAST v1.9, using IMGT germline references to assign V/J genes and CDR3. Any read was removed if the V/J assignment was weak (E-value above 1e-6), the CDR3 was missing, or the read contained stop codons, out-of-frame junctions, or ambiguous translated residues. V3J clonotypes were defined by identical inferred V gene, J gene, and CDR3 amino acid sequence. The percentage overlap between two repertoires was calculated by dividing the number of shared unique clonotypes by the size of the smaller repertoire. Repertoire richness was assessed with RTK rarefaction, the Chao1 estimator, and Recon v2.1 estimates of unobserved clonotypes. TCRdb took over this immuneACCESS table, retaining in-frame rearrangements with V and J assigned. Such tables are incomplete; in checked studies, under half of the missing clones stem from an unresolved V gene, and the remainder is unexplained. Clonal size and the V and J genes are those of that table, whereas D and trimming came from the DNA. This sample gives about 470,000 clones in total; roughly 80% of them show up just once. The ten largest account for around 13% of the sample.

The chain couples TRBV7-2 to TRBJ1-2, and 7 junctional nucleotides match TRBD1. The sequenced material came from PBMCs. This receptor was identified in a woman in her thirties or forties in good health. Some clones in this sample may be carry-over from other donors' samples. The CDR3 has the sequence CASSRDSHGYTF. The nucleotide sequence reads as follows: TGTGCCAGCAGCCGGGACAGCCATGGCTACACCTTC. With the portions outside the CDR3 filled from the reference TRBV7-2 and TRBJ1-2 genes, the complete variable region becomes GAGVSQSPSNKVTEKGKDVELRCDPISGHTALYWYRQSLGQGLEFLIYFQGNSAPDKSGLPSDRFSAERTGGSVSTLTIQRTQQEDSAVYLCASSRDSHGYTFGSGTRLTVV.